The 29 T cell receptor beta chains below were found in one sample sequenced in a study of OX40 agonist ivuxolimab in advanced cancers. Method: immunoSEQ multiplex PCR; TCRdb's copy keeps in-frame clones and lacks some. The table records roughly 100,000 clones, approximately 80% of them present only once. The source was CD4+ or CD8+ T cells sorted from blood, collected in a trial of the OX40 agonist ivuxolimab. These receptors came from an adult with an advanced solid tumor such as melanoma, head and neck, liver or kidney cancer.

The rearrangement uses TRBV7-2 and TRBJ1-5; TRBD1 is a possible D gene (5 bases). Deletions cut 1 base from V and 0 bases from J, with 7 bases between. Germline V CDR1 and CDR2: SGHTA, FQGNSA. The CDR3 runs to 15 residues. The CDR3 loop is CASSLVGGSNQPQHF. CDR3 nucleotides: TGTGCCAGCAGCTTAGTGGGGGGTAGCAATCAGCCCCAGCATTTT.

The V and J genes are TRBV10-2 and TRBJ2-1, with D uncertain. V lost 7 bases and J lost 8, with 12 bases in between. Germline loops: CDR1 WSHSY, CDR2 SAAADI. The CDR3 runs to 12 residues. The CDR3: CASTFRAHEQFF. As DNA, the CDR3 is TGCGCCAGCACCTTCAGAGCCCATGAGCAGTTCTTC.

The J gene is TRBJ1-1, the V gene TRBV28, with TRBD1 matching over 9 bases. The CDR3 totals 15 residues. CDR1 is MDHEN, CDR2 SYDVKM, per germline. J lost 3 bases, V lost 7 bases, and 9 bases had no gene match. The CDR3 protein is CASNLLGQGDTEAFF. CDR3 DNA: TGTGCCAGCAATCTTCTGGGACAGGGAGACACTGAAGCTTTCTTT.

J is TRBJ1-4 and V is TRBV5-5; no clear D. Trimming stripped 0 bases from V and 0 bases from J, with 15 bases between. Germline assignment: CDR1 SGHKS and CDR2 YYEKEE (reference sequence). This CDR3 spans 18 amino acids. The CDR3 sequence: CASSLGARGASTNEKLFF. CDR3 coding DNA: TGTGCCAGCAGCTTGGGGGCGCGGGGAGCTTCAACTAATGAAAAACTGTTTTTT.

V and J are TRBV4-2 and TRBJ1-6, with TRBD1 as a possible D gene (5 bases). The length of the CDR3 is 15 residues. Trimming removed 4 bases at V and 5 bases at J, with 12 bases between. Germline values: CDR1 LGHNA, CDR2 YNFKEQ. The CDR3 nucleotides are TGTGCCAGCAGCCCCCGGACGGGGGATAATTCACCCCTCCACTTT. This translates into CASSPRTGDNSPLHF.

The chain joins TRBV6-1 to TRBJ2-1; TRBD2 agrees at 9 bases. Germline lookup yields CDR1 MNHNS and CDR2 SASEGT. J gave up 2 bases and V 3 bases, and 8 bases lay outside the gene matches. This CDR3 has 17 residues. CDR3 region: CASSDQTSGGTYNEQFF. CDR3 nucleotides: TGTGCCAGCAGTGACCAGACTAGCGGTGGAACCTACAATGAGCAGTTCTTC.

CDR3 nucleotides: TGTGCCAGCAGCTTACTTGGGGCCAACGTCCTGACTTTC. This codes for CASSLLGANVLTF. The rearrangement uses TRBV7-9 and TRBJ2-6; no firm D call. The V end was cut by 2 bases, the J end by 3 bases, with 2 bases between. The CDR3 contains 13 residues. Germline V gene sequence: CDR1 SEHNR, CDR2 FQNEAQ (reference sequence). The variable domain in full, with the rest retrieved from reference TRBV7-9 and TRBJ2-6, is DTGVSQNPRHKITKRGQNVTFRCDPISEHNRLYWYRQTLGQGPEFLTYFQNEAQLEKSRLLSDRFSAERPKGSFSTLEIQRTEQGDSAMYLCASSLLGANVLTFGAGSRLTVL.

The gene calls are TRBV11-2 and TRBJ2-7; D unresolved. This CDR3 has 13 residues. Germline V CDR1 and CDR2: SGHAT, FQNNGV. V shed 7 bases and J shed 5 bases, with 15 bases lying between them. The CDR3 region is CASTDPPVDEQYV. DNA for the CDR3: TGTGCCAGCACCGATCCCCCCGTGGACGAGCAGTACGTC.

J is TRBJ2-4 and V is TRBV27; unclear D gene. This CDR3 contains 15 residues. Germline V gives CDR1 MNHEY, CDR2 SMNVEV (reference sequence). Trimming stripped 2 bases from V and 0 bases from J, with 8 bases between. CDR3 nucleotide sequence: TGTGCCAGCAGTTTAAACAGACTAGCCAAAAACATTCAGTACTTC. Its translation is CASSLNRLAKNIQYF.

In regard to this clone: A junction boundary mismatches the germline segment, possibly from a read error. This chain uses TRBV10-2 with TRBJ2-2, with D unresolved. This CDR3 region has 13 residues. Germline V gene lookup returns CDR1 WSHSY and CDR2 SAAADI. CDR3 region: CASTEYATGELFF. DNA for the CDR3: TGCGCCAGCACTGAGTATGCAACCGGGGAGCTGTTTTTT.

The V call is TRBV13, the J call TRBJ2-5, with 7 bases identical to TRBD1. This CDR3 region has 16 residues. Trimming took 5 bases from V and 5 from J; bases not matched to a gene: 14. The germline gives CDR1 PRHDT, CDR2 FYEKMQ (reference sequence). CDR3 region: CASSTYRGARRETQYF. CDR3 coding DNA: TGTGCCAGCAGCACATACAGGGGCGCGAGGAGGGAGACCCAGTACTTC. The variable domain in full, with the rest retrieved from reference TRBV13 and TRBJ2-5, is AAGVIQSPRHLIKEKRETATLKCYPIPRHDTVYWYQQGPGQDPQFLISFYEKMQSDKGSIPDRFSAQQFSDYHSELNMSSLELGDSALYFCASSTYRGARRETQYFGPGTRLLVL.

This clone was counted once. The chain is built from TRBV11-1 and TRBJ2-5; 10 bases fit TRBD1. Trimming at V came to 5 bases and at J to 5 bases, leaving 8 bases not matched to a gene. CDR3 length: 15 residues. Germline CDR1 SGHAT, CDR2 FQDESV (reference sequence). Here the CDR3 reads CASSPRTGGRETQYF. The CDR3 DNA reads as TGTGCCAGCAGCCCCCGGACAGGGGGTAGGGAGACCCAGTACTTC.

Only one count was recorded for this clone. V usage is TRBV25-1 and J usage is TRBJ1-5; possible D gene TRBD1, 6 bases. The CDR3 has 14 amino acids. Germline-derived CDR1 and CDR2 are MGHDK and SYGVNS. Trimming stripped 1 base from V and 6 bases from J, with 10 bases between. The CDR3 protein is CASSEWGGGQPQHF. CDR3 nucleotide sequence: TGTGCCAGCAGTGAATGGGGGGGCGGTCAGCCCCAGCATTTT.

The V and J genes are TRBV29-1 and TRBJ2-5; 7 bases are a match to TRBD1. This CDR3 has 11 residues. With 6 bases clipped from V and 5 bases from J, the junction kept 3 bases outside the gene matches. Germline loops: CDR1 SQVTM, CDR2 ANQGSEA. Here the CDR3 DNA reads TGCAGCGTAGGGGGCGCGGAGACCCAGTACTTC. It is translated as CSVGGAETQYF.

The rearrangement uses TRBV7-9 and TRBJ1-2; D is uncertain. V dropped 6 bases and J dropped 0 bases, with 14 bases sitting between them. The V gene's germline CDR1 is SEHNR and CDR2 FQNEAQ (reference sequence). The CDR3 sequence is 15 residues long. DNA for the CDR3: TGTGCCAGCAGTCCTCCGGGTGCCCCTAACTATGGCTACACCTTC. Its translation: CASSPPGAPNYGYTF.

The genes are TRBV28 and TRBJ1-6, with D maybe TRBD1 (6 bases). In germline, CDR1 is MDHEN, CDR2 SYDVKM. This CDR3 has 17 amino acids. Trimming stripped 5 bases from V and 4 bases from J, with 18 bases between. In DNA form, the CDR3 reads TGTGCCAGCAGTCCTACTGGGGGGGCTGTATATAATTCACCCCTCCACTTT. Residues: CASSPTGGAVYNSPLHF.

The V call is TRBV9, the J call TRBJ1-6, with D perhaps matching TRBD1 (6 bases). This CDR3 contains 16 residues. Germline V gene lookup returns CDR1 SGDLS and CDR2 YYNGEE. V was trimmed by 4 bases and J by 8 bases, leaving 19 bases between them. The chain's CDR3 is CASSSRSRGWDSPLHF. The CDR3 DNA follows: TGTGCCAGCAGCTCACGCTCCAGGGGCTGGGATTCACCCCTCCACTTT.

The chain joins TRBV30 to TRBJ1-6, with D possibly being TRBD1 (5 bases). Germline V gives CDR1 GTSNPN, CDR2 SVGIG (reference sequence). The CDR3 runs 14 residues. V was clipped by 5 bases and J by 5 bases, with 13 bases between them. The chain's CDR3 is CAWGGWEDNSPLHF. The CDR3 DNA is TGTGCCTGGGGGGGGTGGGAAGATAATTCACCCCTCCACTTT.

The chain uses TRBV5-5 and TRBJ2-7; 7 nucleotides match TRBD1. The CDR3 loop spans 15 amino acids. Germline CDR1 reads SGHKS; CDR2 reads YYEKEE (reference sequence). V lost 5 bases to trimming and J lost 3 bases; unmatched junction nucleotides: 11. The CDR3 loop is CASSLVGAGGYEQYF. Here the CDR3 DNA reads TGTGCCAGCAGTCTGGTAGGCGCAGGGGGCTACGAGCAGTACTTC.

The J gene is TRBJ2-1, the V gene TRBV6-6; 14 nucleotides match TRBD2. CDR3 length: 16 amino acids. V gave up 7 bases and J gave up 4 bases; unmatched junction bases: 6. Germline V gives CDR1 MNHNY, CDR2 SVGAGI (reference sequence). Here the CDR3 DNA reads TGTGCCAGCACCTCGACTAGCGGGGGGGTTTACAATGAGCAGTTCTTC. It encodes CASTSTSGGVYNEQFF.

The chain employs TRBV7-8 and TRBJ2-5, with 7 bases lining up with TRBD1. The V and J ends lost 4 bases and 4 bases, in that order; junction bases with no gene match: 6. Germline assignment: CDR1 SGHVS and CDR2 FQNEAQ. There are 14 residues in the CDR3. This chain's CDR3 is CASSSPRQGETQYF. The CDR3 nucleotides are TGTGCCAGCAGCTCCCCCCGACAGGGAGAGACCCAGTACTTC.

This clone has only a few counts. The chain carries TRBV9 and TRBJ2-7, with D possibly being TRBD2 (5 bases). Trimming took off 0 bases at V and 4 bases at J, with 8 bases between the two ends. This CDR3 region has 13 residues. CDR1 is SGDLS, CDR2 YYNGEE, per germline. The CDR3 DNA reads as TGTGCCAGCAGCGTAGCGGGGAGTTACGAGCAGTACTTC. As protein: CASSVAGSYEQYF.

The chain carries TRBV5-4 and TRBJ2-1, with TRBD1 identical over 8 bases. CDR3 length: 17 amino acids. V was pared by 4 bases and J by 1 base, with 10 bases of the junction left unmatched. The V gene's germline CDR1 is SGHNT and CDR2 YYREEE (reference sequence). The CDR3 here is CASSLPRTGKSYNEQFF. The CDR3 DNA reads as TGTGCCAGCAGCCTACCGAGGACAGGGAAATCCTACAATGAGCAGTTCTTC.

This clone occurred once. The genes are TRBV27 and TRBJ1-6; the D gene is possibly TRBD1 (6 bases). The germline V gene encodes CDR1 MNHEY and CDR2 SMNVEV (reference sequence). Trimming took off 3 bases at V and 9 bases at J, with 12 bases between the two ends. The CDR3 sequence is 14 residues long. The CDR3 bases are TGTGCCAGCAGTTTGGGTGGGGGCGGTTCACCCCTCCACTTT. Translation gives CASSLGGGGSPLHF.

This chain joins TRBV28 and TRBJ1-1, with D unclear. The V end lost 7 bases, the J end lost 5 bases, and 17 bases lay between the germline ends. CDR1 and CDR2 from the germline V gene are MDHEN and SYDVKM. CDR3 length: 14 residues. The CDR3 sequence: CASTIYGIETEAFF. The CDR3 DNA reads TGTGCCAGCACCATTTACGGAATCGAAACTGAAGCTTTCTTT.

In DNA, the CDR3 is TGTGCCAGCAGCTTAATAGCGGGGGCGAACACCGGGGAGCTGTTTTTT. This encodes CASSLIAGANTGELFF. The J gene is TRBJ2-2, the V gene TRBV7-2, with 9 bases matching TRBD2. Looked up from germline, CDR1 is SGHTA and CDR2 is FQGNSA. The CDR3 is 16 residues long. Trimming removed 2 bases from V and 0 bases from J; junction bases left unmatched: 1. Full variable domain (outside the CDR3, taken from reference TRBV7-2 and TRBJ2-2): GAGVSQSPSNKVTEKGKDVELRCDPISGHTALYWYRQSLGQGLEFLIYFQGNSAPDKSGLPSDRFSAERTGGSVSTLTIQRTQQEDSAVYLCASSLIAGANTGELFFGEGSRLTVL.

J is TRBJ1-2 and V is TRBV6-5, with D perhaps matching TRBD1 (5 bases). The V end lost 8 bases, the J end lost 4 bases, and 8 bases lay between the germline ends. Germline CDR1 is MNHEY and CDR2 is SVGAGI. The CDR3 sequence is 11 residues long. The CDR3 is CASGAAYGYTF. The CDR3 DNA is TGTGCCAGCGGGGCCGCCTATGGCTACACCTTC.

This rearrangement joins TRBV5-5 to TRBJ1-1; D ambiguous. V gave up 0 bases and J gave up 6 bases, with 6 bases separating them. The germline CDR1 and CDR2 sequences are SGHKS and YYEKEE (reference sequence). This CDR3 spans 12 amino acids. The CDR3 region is CASSLVSAEAFF. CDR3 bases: TGTGCCAGCAGCTTGGTGTCCGCTGAAGCTTTCTTT.

The CDR3 protein is CASSQEFRTSGRHEQFF. The CDR3 nucleotides read TGTGCCAGCAGCCAAGAATTCCGGACTAGTGGGCGGCATGAGCAGTTCTTC. The genes are TRBV4-2 and TRBJ2-1; 7 nucleotides line up with TRBD2. V shed 0 bases, J shed 8 bases, and the junction held 13 bases outside the gene matches. Germline CDR1 and CDR2: LGHNA and YNFKEQ. The CDR3 contains 17 residues.